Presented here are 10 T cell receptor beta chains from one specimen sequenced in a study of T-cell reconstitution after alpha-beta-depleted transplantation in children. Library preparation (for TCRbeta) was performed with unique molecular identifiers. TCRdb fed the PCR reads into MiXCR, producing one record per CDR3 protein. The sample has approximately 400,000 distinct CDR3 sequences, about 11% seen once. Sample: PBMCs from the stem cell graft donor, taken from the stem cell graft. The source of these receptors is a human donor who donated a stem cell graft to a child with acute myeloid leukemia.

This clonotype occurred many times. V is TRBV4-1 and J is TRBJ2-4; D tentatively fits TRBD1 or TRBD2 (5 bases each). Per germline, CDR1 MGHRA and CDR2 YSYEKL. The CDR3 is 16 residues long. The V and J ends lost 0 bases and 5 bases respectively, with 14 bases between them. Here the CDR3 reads CASSQDSYGAQNIQYF. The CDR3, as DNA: TGCGCCAGCAGCCAAGATTCTTACGGGGCCCAAAACATTCAGTACTTC.

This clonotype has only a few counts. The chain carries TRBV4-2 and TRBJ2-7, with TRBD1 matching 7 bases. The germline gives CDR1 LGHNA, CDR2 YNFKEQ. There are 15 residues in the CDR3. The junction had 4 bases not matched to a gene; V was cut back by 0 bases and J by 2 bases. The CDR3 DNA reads TGTGCCAGCAGCCAAGATTTGACAGGGCCCTACGAGCAGTACTTC. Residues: CASSQDLTGPYEQYF.

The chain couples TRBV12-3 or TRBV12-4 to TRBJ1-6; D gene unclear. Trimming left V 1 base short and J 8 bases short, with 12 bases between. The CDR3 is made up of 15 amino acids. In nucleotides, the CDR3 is TGTGCCAGCAGTTTAGGGTTGGGCGCCTATTCACCCCTCCACTTT. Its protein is CASSLGLGAYSPLHF.

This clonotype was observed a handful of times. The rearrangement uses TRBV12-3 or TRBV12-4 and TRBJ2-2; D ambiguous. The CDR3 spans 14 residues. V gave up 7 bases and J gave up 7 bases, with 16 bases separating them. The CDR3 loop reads CASTLWERIGELFF. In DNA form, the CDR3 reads TGTGCCAGCACGCTTTGGGAAAGGATCGGGGAGCTGTTTTTT.

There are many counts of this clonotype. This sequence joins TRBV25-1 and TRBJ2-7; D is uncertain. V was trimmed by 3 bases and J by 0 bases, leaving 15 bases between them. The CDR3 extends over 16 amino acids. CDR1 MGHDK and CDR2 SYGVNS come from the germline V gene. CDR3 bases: TGTGCCAGCAGTGATTCCGAGACGCCCCACTCCTACGAGCAGTACTTC. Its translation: CASSDSETPHSYEQYF.

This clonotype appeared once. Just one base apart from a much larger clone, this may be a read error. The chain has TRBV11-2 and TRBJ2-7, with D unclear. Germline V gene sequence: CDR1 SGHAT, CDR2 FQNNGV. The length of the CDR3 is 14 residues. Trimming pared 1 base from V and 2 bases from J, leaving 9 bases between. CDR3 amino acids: CASSLAGPAYEQYV. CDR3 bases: TGTGCCAGCAGCTTAGCCGGACCCGCCTACGAGCAGTACGTC.

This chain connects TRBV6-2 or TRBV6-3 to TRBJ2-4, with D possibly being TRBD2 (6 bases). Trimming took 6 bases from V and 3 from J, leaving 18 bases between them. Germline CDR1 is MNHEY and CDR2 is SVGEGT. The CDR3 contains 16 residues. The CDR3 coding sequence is TGTGCCAGCAGGACCGTCAGCGGGCGGGTCAAAAACATTCAGTACTTC. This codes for CASRTVSGRVKNIQYF.

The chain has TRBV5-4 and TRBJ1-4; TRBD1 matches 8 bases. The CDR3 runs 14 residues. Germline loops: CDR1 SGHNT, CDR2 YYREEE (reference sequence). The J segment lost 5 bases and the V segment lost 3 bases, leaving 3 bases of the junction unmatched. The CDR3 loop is CASSYRGRNEKLFF. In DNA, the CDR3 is TGTGCCAGCAGCTACAGGGGGAGGAATGAAAAACTGTTTTTT. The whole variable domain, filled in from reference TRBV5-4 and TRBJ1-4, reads ETGVTQSPTHLIKTRGQQVTLRCSSQSGHNTVSWYQQALGQGPQFIFQYYREEENGRGNFPPRFSGLQFPNYSSELNVNALELDDSALYLCASSYRGRNEKLFFGSGTQLSVL.

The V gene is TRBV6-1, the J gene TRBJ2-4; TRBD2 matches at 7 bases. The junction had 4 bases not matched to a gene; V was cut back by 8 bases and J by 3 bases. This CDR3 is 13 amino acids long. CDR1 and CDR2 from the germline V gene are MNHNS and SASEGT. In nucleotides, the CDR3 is TGTGCCAGCCGGGGGGTTGGCAAAAACATTCAGTACTTC. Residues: CASRGVGKNIQYF.

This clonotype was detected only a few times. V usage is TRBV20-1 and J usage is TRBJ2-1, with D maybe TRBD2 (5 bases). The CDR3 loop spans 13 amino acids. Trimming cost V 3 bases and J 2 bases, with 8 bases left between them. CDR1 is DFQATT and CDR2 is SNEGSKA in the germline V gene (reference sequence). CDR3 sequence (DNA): TGCAGTGCTAGGATTAGCGCCTACAATGAGCAGTTCTTC. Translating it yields CSARISAYNEQFF.